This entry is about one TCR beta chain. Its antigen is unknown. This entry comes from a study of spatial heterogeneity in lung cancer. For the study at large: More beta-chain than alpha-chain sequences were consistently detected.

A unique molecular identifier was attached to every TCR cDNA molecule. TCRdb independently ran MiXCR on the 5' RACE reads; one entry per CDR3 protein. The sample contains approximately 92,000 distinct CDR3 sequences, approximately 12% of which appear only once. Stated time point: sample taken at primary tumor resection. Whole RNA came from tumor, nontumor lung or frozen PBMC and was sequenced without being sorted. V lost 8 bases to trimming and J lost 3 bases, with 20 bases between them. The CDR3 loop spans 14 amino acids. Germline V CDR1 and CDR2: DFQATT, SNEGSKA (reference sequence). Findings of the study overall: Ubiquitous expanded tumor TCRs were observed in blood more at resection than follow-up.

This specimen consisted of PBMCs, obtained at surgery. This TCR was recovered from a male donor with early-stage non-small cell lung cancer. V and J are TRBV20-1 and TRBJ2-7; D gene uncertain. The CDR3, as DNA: TGCAGTACCTTACCCGACAAGACCTTCTACGAGCAGTACTTC. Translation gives CSTLPDKTFYEQYF.